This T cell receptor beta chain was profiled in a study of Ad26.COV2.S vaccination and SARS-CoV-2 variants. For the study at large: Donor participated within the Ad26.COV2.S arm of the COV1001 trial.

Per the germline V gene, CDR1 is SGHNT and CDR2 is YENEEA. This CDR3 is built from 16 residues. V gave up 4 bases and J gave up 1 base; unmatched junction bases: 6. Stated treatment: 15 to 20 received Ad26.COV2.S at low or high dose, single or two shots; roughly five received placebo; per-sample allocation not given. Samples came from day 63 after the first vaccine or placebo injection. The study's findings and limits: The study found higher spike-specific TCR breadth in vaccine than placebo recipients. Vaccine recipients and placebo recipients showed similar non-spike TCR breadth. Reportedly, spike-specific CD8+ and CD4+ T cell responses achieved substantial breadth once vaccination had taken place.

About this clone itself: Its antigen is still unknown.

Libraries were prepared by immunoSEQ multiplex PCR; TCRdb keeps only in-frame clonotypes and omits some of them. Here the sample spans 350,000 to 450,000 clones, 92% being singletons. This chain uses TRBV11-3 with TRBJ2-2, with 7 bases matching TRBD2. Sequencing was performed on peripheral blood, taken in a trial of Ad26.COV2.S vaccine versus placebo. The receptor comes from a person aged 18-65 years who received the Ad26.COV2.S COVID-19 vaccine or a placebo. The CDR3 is CASSSGAGQNTGELFF. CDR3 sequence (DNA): TGTGCCAGCAGCTCAGGAGCGGGGCAGAACACCGGGGAGCTGTTTTTT. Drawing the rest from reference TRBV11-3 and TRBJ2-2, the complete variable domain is EAGVVQSPRYKIIEKKQPVAFWCNPISGHNTLYWYLQNLGQGPELLIRYENEEAVDDSQLPKDRFSAERLKGVDSTLKIQPAELGDSAVYLCASSSGAGQNTGELFFGEGSRLTVL.